This entry is about one T cell receptor beta chain. The entry originates in a study of control samples from healthy donors and cancer patients. TCRdb keeps only in-frame clones here, not all; method: immunoSEQ multiplex PCR. The sample has 60,000 to 75,000 clones, 75% to 85% seen once. This TCR derives from a man in his 60s in good health. Sequencing was carried out using blood.

The CDR3 DNA reads TGTGCCACCAGCAGAGAAATGACTAGCGATACGCAGTATTTT. Translation: CATSREMTSDTQYF. This chain joins TRBV15 and TRBJ2-3; 7 bases agree with TRBD2. In germline, CDR1 is LNHNV, CDR2 YYDKDF (reference sequence). The trim removed 0 bases at V and 6 bases at J, leaving 3 bases unmatched. The CDR3 runs 14 residues.